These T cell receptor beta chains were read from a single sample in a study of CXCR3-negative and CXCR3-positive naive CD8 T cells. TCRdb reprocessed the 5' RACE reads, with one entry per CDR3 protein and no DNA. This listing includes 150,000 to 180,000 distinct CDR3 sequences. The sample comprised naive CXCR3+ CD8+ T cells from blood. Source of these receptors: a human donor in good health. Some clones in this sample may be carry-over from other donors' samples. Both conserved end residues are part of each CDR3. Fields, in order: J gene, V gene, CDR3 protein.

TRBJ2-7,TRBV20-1,CSARGYTYEQYF
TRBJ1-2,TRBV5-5,CASSFILFGYGYTF
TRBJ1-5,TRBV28,CAGGRNQPQHF
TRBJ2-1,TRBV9,CASSVAGGSPNEQFF
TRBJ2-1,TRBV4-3,CASSTREGEYNEQFF
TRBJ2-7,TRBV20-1,CSARPSPNWDEQYF
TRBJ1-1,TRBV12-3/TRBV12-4,CAGSAPTLNTEAFF
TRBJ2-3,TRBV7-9,CASSAPTGLVDTQYF
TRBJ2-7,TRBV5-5,CASSLFNRVRGGYEQYF
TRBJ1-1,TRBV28,CASSYRGGFTEAFF
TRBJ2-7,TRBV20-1,CSARDNPTGIVVEQYF
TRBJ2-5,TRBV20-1,CSARDGGLAGETQYF
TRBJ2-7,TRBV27,CASSLSWDSSYEQYF
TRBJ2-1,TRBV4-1,CASSQDHPSEYNEQFF
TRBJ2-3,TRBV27,CASTPDRGHTDTQYF
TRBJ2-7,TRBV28,CASTRVLRGEQYF
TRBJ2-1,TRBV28,CASSLRQGVSPSYNEQFF
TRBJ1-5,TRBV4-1,CASSLVRGQPQHF
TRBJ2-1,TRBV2,CASTSGTYEQFF
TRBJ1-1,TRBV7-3,CASSPKTGTANTEAFF